The entry below gives a single TCR beta chain sequence along with its context. Its antigen is not identified. Trimming took off 8 bases at V and 4 bases at J, with 17 bases between the two ends. This CDR3 is 15 amino acids long. Per the germline V gene, CDR1 is MDHEN and CDR2 is SYDVKM. This specimen belongs to a study of cytomegalovirus exposure and HLA in healthy donors. Study findings and constraints: Clonal expansion, a later analysis showed, was greater in HLA-associated TCR beta chains than in equally common others. A few V segments could not be told apart, such as TRBV6-2 and TRBV6-3, and were left out. As was reported, the classifier diagnosed cytomegalovirus status with high specificity and sensitivity. Donors were assumed by presence/absence analyses to have roughly uniform sequencing depth.

The PCR contained 60 Vbeta and 13 Jbeta primers. The data were produced by immunoSEQ multiplex PCR, yet TCRdb's version contains in-frame clones alone and is incomplete. The table shows 110,000 or so clones, with approximately 84% occurring only once. The receptor's source is a male donor in good health and CMV-seronegative. Sequenced: PBMCs. The rearrangement links TRBV28 to TRBJ2-2, with D possibly TRBD1 on 6 matching bases. CDR3 nucleotide sequence: TGTGCCAGCTTTCTAGGTTCCAGGGGCACCGGGGAGCTGTTTTTT. This codes for CASFLGSRGTGELFF. The complete variable domain, with remaining parts taken from reference TRBV28 and TRBJ2-2, reads DVKVTQSSRYLVKRTGEKVFLECVQDMDHENMFWYRQDPGLGLRLIYFSYDVKMKEKGDIPEGYSVSREKKERFSLILESASTNQTSMYLCASFLGSRGTGELFFGEGSRLTVL.